One and the same sample provided the 28 T cell receptor beta chains below, sequenced in a study of T cell changes during pregnancy in multiple sclerosis. This table comes from immunoSEQ multiplex PCR, and its TCRdb copy is limited to in-frame clones, with some not included. The sample gives roughly 80,000 clones, under 95% of which show up once; over 1.1% is in the top ten. This specimen consisted of peripheral blood, obtained before pregnancy. The receptors come from a female donor with multiple sclerosis, enrolled in a pregnancy study.

The V and J genes are TRBV5-6 and TRBJ1-4, with a possible D match to TRBD1 (6 bases). The CDR3 has 15 residues. V was cut by 5 bases and J by 4 bases, with 15 bases left in between. CDR1 and CDR2 (germline): SGHDT, YYEEEE. CDR3 DNA: TGTGCCAGCAGGCTTACCGGGACAAGTAATGAAAAACTGTTTTTT. Translating it yields CASRLTGTSNEKLFF.

V gene TRBV4-2 combines with J gene TRBJ1-3; TRBD1 might be the D (5 bases). The CDR3 loop spans 16 amino acids. The germline gives CDR1 LGHNA, CDR2 YNFKEQ. V shed 0 bases and J shed 1 base, with 10 bases lying between them. The CDR3 here is CASSQDPQGSGNTIYF. CDR3 DNA: TGTGCCAGCAGCCAAGATCCCCAGGGATCTGGAAACACCATATATTTT.

This chain links TRBV5-1 with TRBJ2-1; D unclear. The germline V gene has CDR1 SGHRS and CDR2 YFSETQ. V dropped 0 bases and J dropped 0 bases, with 7 bases sitting between them. This CDR3 is 15 amino acids long. The CDR3, as DNA: TGCGCCAGCAGCTTGGACGTGAGCTCCTACAATGAGCAGTTCTTC. This sequence encodes CASSLDVSSYNEQFF.

This chain joins TRBV13 and TRBJ2-5, with 8 bases aligning to TRBD2. Trimming took 7 bases from V and 5 from J; bases not matched to a gene: 15. Per germline, CDR1 PRHDT and CDR2 FYEKMQ (reference sequence). This CDR3 has 16 amino acids. For the CDR3, the DNA is TGTGCCAGCAAGGAGGAGAGCGGGGGTGCAGGGGAGACCCAGTACTTC. Amino acid sequence: CASKEESGGAGETQYF.

The chain combines TRBV7-2 with TRBJ2-1; possibly TRBD1 for D (5 bases). Trimming shortened V by 1 base and J by 4 bases, and 11 bases separated the two germline ends. The CDR3 spans 15 residues. The germline gives CDR1 SGHTA, CDR2 FQGNSA. This CDR3 reads CASSLVRTLYNEQFF. The CDR3, as DNA: TGTGCCAGCAGCTTAGTCCGGACACTATACAATGAGCAGTTCTTC.

The rearrangement uses TRBV10-2 and TRBJ1-3, with 7 bases aligning to TRBD1. Unmatched junction bases numbered 6, after V lost 6 bases and J lost 7 bases. CDR3 length equals 13 residues. Germline V lookup: CDR1 WSHSY, CDR2 SAAADI. The CDR3 protein is CASSLGQSNTIYF. In DNA form, the CDR3 reads TGCGCCAGCAGCCTGGGACAGTCCAACACCATATATTTT.

V is TRBV4-1 and J is TRBJ2-1; a weak D match, TRBD1 (5 bases). CDR3 length equals 13 residues. The germline V gene has CDR1 MGHRA and CDR2 YSYEKL. Trimming pared 0 bases from V and 8 bases from J, leaving 8 bases between. CDR3: CASSQDPGYEQFF. DNA of the CDR3: TGCGCCAGCAGCCAAGACCCAGGGTATGAGCAGTTCTTC.

The chain has TRBV6-4 and TRBJ2-3, with TRBD1 matching 9 bases. The germline V gene encodes CDR1 MRHNA and CDR2 SNTAGT. Trimming removed 2 bases from V and 3 bases from J; junction bases left unmatched: 9. The CDR3 has 17 amino acids. CDR3 sequence: CASSDQAGTGLTDTQYF. The CDR3 coding sequence is TGTGCCAGCAGTGACCAGGCCGGGACAGGGTTAACAGATACGCAGTATTTT.

The rearrangement uses TRBV9 and TRBJ1-1, with D unclear. V lost 3 bases and J 0 bases, leaving 3 bases between the germline ends. Germline V gene sequence: CDR1 SGDLS, CDR2 YYNGEE. The CDR3 spans 12 residues. CDR3 in amino acids: CASSDMNTEAFF. The CDR3 nucleotides read TGTGCCAGCAGCGACATGAACACTGAAGCTTTCTTT.

This clone was observed a single time. The gene calls are TRBV6-1 and TRBJ2-2; tentative D call: TRBD2 (7 bases). In germline, CDR1 is MNHNS, CDR2 SASEGT. The ends were cut back, 1 base at V and 4 bases at J, with 16 bases in the middle. The CDR3 covers 17 residues. CDR3 bases: TGTGCCAGCAGTGAAGGTTTCTGGGGGGGCTTCACCGGGGAGCTGTTTTTT. Translation: CASSEGFWGGFTGELFF.

V is TRBV5-6 and J is TRBJ1-2, with D unclear. Per the germline V gene, CDR1 is SGHDT and CDR2 is YYEEEE. This CDR3 comprises 12 residues. V was pared by 1 base and J by 5 bases, with 6 bases between. The CDR3 nucleotides are TGTGCCAGCAGCTTGCCCGGTTATGGCTACACCTTC. Its translation: CASSLPGYGYTF.

V usage is TRBV27 and J usage is TRBJ1-2, with 9 bases matching TRBD1. Trimming cost V 5 bases and J 8 bases; bases outside gene matches: 12. This CDR3 contains 15 residues. Germline V gene sequence: CDR1 MNHEY, CDR2 SMNVEV (reference sequence). The CDR3 DNA reads TGTGCCAGCAGTGGACGGCGGGACAGGGCGTGGGGCTACACCTTC. This gives the protein CASSGRRDRAWGYTF.

The rearrangement links TRBV6-1 to TRBJ2-1, with D possibly matching TRBD2 (5 bases). The CDR3 is 12 residues long. The V gene lost 8 bases and the J gene lost 10 bases, with 15 bases spanning the gap. The germline V gene encodes CDR1 MNHNS and CDR2 SASEGT. CDR3 DNA: TGTGCCAGCGGACTTACCCCGACGGAGCAGTTCTTC. It specifies CASGLTPTEQFF.

The rearrangement uses TRBV2 and TRBJ1-2, with TRBD1 identical over 12 bases. The CDR3 contains 14 residues. The ends lost 3 bases at V and 12 bases at J; junction bases unmatched: 8. In germline, CDR1 is SNHLY, CDR2 FYNNEI. The CDR3 here is CASSDEGGTGGHTF. CDR3 DNA: TGTGCCAGCAGTGATGAGGGCGGGACAGGGGGCCACACCTTC.

The chain uses TRBV3-1 (or the pseudogene TRBV3-2) and TRBJ2-5; D remains unclear. There are 9 residues in the CDR3. V gave up 5 bases and J gave up 13 bases, with 8 bases separating them. Germline CDR1 LGHDT, CDR2 YNNKEL (reference sequence). CDR3 nucleotide sequence: TGTGCCAGCAGCTCCCCTTTGTACTTC. Translated, it gives CASSSPLYF.

The chain combines TRBV7-2 with TRBJ1-3; no definite D call. Between the trimmed V and J ends, which lost 4 bases and 0 bases, there was a span of 4 bases. The CDR3 sequence is 13 residues long. The germline gives CDR1 SGHTA, CDR2 FQGNSA. CDR3 amino acids: CASSSGSGNTIYF. The CDR3 DNA follows: TGTGCCAGCAGCTCGGGCTCTGGAAACACCATATATTTT.

The chain has TRBV10-3 and TRBJ1-2, with D unresolved. Germline lookup yields CDR1 ENHRY and CDR2 SYGVKD. V was clipped by 3 bases and J by 6 bases, with 11 bases between them. This CDR3 is built from 13 residues. This CDR3 reads CAISEVSVDGYTF. CDR3 sequence (DNA): TGTGCCATCAGTGAAGTCTCAGTGGATGGCTACACCTTC.

This clone appeared a few times. The chain carries TRBV19 and TRBJ1-3; 7 nucleotides match TRBD1. The junction had 13 bases not matched to a gene; V was cut back by 6 bases and J by 5 bases. The length of the CDR3 is 16 residues. Germline values: CDR1 LNHDA, CDR2 SQIVND (reference sequence). DNA of the CDR3: TGTGCCAGTAGCGAGCCGACAGGGATCAAGAGAAACACCATATATTTT. This sequence encodes CASSEPTGIKRNTIYF.

The rearrangement links TRBV7-9 to TRBJ2-5, with TRBD1 as a possible D gene (6 bases). Looked up from germline, CDR1 is SEHNR and CDR2 is FQNEAQ (reference sequence). Trimming left V 6 bases short and J 4 bases short, with 12 bases between. The CDR3 is 13 residues long. The CDR3 loop is CASRHRERETQYF. The CDR3 DNA reads as TGTGCCAGCAGACACAGGGAGCGAGAGACCCAGTACTTC.

This chain joins TRBV5-5 and TRBJ1-1; D is unresolved. Trimming took off 1 base at V and 6 bases at J, with 10 bases between the two ends. In germline, CDR1 is SGHKS, CDR2 YYEKEE (reference sequence). CDR3 length: 13 amino acids. The CDR3 reads CASSLFPGPEAFF. The CDR3 nucleotides read TGTGCCAGCAGCTTGTTTCCAGGCCCTGAAGCTTTCTTT.

This clone came up once. The CDR3 nucleotides are TGTGCCAGCAGTAGGAGGACAGGGGATCAGCCCCAGCATTTT. It specifies CASSRRTGDQPQHF. The V and J genes are TRBV2 and TRBJ1-5; 9 bases agree with TRBD1. The CDR3 is 14 amino acids. Trimming cost V 5 bases and J 5 bases; bases outside gene matches: 4. CDR1 SNHLY and CDR2 FYNNEI come from the germline V gene.

The chain combines TRBV27 with TRBJ2-7, with 7 bases aligning to TRBD1. Trimming cost V 0 bases and J 1 base; bases outside gene matches: 0. This CDR3 spans 14 amino acids. Germline CDR1 and CDR2: MNHEY and SMNVEV (reference sequence). The CDR3 here is CASSLSGQSYEQYF. Written as DNA, the CDR3 is TGTGCCAGCAGTTTATCGGGACAGTCCTACGAGCAGTACTTC.

The chain employs TRBV5-4 and TRBJ2-5, with D possibly being TRBD2 (6 bases). CDR3 length equals 16 residues. The V and J ends lost 4 bases and 5 bases respectively, with 21 bases between them. The V gene's germline CDR1 is SGHNT and CDR2 YYREEE (reference sequence). As DNA, the CDR3 is TGTGCCAGCAGCCAGGAGCCTAGCGCTGCCCGGGAGACCCAGTACTTC. It translates to CASSQEPSAARETQYF.

The chain couples TRBV27 to TRBJ1-5; D unresolved. Germline V gives CDR1 MNHEY, CDR2 SMNVEV (reference sequence). V lost 6 bases, J lost 8 bases, and 14 bases lay in between. The CDR3 runs 13 residues. CDR3 sequence reads: CASSSKWREPQHF. The CDR3 DNA follows: TGTGCCAGCAGCAGTAAGTGGAGGGAGCCCCAGCATTTT.

The DNA for the CDR3 is TGTGCCAGTACCCCGGACGGGACATTTGGCGAGCAGTACTTC. Amino acids: CASTPDGTFGEQYF. This chain links TRBV19 with TRBJ2-7; TRBD1 might be the D (6 bases). V was clipped by 7 bases and J by 6 bases, with 19 bases between them. CDR1 is LNHDA, CDR2 SQIVND, per germline (reference sequence). This CDR3 is 14 amino acids long. Drawing the rest from reference TRBV19 and TRBJ2-7, the complete variable domain is DGGITQSPKYLFRKEGQNVTLSCEQNLNHDAMYWYRQDPGQGLRLIYYSQIVNDFQKGDIAEGYSVSREKKESFPLTVTSAQKNPTAFYLCASTPDGTFGEQYFGPGTRLTVT.

This clone was picked up one time. The chain uses TRBV5-1 and TRBJ1-6; weak D call: TRBD1 (6 bases). Germline CDR1 is SGHRS and CDR2 is YFSETQ. This CDR3 region has 16 residues. The V and J ends lost 2 bases and 8 bases respectively, with 17 bases between them. The DNA for the CDR3 is TGCGCCAGCAGCTTATCCCCGGCGGGGGCTCATTCACCCCTCCACTTT. As protein: CASSLSPAGAHSPLHF.

The gene calls are TRBV9 and TRBJ1-4, with TRBD1 as a possible D gene (6 bases). Germline values: CDR1 SGDLS, CDR2 YYNGEE. V lost 3 bases to trimming and J lost 1 base, with 7 bases between them. The CDR3 is 14 amino acids. The chain's CDR3 is CASSGTVTNEKLFF. CDR3 nucleotide sequence: TGTGCCAGCAGCGGGACAGTAACTAATGAAAAACTGTTTTTT.

V and J are TRBV6-6 and TRBJ2-7, with D perhaps TRBD1 (6 bases). There are 11 residues in the CDR3. The germline V gene encodes CDR1 MNHNY and CDR2 SVGAGI (reference sequence). Trimming removed 8 bases from V and 4 bases from J, with 9 bases in between. The CDR3 is CASCRGYEQYF. CDR3 nucleotides: TGTGCCAGCTGCAGGGGTTACGAGCAGTACTTC.